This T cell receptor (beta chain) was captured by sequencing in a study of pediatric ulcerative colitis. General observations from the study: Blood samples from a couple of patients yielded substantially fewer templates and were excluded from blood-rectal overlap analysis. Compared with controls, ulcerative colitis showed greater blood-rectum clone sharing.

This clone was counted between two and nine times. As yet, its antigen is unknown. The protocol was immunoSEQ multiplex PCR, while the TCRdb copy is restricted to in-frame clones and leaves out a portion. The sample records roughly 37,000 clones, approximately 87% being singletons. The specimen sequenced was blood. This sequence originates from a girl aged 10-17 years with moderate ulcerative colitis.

CDR3 sequence: CASSLNVAYEQYF. As DNA, the CDR3 is TGTGCCAGCAGTTTAAACGTGGCCTACGAGCAGTACTTC. The chain combines TRBV28 with TRBJ2-7; D is uncertain. Deletions cut 2 bases from V and 2 bases from J, with 7 bases between. Germline CDR1 is MDHEN and CDR2 is SYDVKM. The CDR3 runs 13 residues.